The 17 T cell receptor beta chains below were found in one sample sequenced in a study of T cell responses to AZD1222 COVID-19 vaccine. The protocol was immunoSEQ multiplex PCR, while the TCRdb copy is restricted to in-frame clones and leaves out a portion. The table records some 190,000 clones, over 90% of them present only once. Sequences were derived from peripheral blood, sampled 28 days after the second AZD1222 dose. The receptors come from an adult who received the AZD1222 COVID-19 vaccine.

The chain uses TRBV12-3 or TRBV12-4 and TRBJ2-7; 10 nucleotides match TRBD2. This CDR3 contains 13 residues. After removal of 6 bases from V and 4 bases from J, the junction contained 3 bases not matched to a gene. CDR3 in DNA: TGTGCCAGCAGCTCTAGCGGGAGTTACGAGCAGTACTTC. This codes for CASSSSGSYEQYF.

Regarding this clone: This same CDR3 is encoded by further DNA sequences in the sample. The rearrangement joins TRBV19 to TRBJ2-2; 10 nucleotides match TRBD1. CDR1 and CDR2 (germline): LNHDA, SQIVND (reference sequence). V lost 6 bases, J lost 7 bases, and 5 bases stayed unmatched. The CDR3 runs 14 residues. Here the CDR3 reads CASSRTGGGGELFF. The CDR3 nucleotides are TGTGCCAGTAGCCGGACAGGGGGAGGCGGGGAGCTGTTTTTT.

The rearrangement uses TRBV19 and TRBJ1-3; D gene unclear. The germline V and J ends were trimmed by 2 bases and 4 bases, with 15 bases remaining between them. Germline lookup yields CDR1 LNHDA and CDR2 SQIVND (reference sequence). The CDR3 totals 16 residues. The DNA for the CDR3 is TGTGCCAGTAGTATACTCCCAAGGACCGGGGGAAACACCATATATTTT. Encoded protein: CASSILPRTGGNTIYF.

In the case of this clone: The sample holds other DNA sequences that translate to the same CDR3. As DNA, the CDR3 is TGTGCCAGCAGGGAGGGTACGGCCTATGGCTACACCTTC. Its protein product is CASREGTAYGYTF. This chain connects TRBV12-3 or TRBV12-4 to TRBJ1-2; D remains unclear. The V end was cut by 6 bases, the J end by 4 bases, with 12 bases between. This CDR3 comprises 13 residues.

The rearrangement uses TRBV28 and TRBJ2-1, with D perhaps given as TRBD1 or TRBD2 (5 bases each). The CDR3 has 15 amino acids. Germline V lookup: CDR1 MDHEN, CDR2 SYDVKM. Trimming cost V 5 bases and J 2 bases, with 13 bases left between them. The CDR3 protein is CASSNPGRAYNEQFF. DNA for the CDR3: TGTGCCAGCAGTAACCCGGGACGCGCCTACAATGAGCAGTTCTTC.

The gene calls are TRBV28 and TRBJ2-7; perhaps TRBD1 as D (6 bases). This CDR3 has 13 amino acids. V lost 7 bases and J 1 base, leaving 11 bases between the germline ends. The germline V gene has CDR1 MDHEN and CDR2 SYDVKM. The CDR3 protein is CASTEGGSYEQYF. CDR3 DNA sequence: TGTGCCAGCACCGAAGGGGGATCCTACGAGCAGTACTTC.

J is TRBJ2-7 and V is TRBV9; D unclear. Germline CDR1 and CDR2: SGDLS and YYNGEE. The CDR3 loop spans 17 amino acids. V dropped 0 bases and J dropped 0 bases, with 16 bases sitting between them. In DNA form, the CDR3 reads TGTGCCAGCAGCGTAGGTGATACGGCTCTAAGCTCCTACGAGCAGTACTTC. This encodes CASSVGDTALSSYEQYF. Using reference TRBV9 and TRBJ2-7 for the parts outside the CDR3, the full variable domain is DSGVTQTPKHLITATGQRVTLRCSPRSGDLSVYWYQQSLDQGLQFLIQYYNGEERAKGNILERFSAQQFPDLHSELNLSSLELGDSALYFCASSVGDTALSSYEQYFGPGTRLTVT.

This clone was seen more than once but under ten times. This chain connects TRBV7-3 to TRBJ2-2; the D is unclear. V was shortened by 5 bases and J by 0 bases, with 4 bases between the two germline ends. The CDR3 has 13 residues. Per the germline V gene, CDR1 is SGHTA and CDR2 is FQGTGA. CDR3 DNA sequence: TGTGCCAGCAGCACCGCGAACACCGGGGAGCTGTTTTTT. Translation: CASSTANTGELFF.

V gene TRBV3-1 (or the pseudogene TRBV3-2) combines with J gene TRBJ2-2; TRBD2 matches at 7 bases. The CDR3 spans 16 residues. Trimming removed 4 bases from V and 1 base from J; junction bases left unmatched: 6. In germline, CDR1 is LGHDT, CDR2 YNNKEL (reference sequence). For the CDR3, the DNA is TGTGCCAGCAGCCGGGGAAGCGGGGAGAACACCGGGGAGCTGTTTTTT. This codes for CASSRGSGENTGELFF.

CDR3 loop: CAWSPSGVYNEQFF. The CDR3 DNA follows: TGTGCCTGGAGTCCTAGCGGGGTCTACAATGAGCAGTTCTTC. The V and J genes are TRBV30 and TRBJ2-1; 9 bases align to TRBD2. CDR1 and CDR2 (germline): GTSNPN, SVGIG (reference sequence). V was clipped by 2 bases and J by 3 bases; unmatched bases: 2. The CDR3 totals 14 residues.

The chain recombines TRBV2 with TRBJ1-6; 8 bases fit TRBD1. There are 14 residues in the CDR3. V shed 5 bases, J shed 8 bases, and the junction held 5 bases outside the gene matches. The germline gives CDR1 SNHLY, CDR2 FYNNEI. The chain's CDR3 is CASSPTGEDSPLHF. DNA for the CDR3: TGTGCCAGCAGTCCGACAGGGGAGGATTCACCCCTCCACTTT.

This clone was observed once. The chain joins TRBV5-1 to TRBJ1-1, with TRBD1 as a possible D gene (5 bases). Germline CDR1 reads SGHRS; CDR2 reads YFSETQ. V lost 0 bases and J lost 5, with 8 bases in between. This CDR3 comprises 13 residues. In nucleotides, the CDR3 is TGCGCCAGCAGCTTGGCGTGGGGGACTGAAGCTTTCTTT. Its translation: CASSLAWGTEAFF.

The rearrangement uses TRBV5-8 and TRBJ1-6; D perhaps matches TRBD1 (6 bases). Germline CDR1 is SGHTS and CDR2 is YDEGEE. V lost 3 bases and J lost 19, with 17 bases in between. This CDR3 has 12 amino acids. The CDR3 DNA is TGTGCCAGCAGCTCAGATTGGGGGCTTACTCACTTT. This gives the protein CASSSDWGLTHF.

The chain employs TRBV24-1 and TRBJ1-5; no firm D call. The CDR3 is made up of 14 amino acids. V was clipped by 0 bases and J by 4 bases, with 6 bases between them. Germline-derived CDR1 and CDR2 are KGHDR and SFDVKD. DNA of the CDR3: TGTGCCACCAGTGATTTGAGCCAGAATCAGCCCCAGCATTTT. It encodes CATSDLSQNQPQHF.

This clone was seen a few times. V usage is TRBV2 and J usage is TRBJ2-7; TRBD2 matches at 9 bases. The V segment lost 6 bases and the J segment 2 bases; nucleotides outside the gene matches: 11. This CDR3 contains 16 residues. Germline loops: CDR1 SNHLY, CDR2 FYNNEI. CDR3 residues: CASRMAQAGGPYEQYF. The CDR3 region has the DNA TGTGCCAGCAGAATGGCACAGGCGGGAGGGCCCTACGAGCAGTACTTC.

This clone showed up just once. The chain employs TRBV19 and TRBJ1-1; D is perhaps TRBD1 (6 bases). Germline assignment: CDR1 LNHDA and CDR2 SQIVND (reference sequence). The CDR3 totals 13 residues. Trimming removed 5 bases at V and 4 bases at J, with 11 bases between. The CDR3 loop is CASSSSTGTEAFF. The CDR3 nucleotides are TGTGCCAGTAGTTCCTCGACAGGCACTGAAGCTTTCTTT.

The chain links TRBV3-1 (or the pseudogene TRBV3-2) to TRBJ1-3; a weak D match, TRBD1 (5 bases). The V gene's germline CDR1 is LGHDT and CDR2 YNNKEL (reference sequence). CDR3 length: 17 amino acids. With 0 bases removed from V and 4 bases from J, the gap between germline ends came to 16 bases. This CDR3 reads CASSQDLPQGSGNTIYF. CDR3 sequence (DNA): TGTGCCAGCAGCCAAGATCTTCCCCAGGGTTCAGGAAACACCATATATTTT.